Listed here are 5 T cell receptor beta chains from one sample, sequenced in a study of blood T cell repertoires in COVID-19. Repertoires were generated with immunoSEQ multiplex PCR, while TCRdb's copy carries only in-frame clones and drops some. The table includes 200,000 to 250,000 clones, roughly 75% detected once. The specimen was peripheral blood. The source of these receptors is a woman in her 70s with acute or convalescent COVID-19.

The rearrangement links TRBV7-9 to TRBJ1-2; a weak D match, TRBD1 (6 bases). The CDR3 has 13 residues. Trimming left V 6 bases short and J 4 bases short, with 12 bases between. Germline CDR1 reads SEHNR; CDR2 reads FQNEAQ (reference sequence). This CDR3 reads CASRPMGAYGYTF. The CDR3 DNA is TGTGCCAGCAGACCAATGGGGGCCTATGGCTACACCTTC.

The chain is built from TRBV28 and TRBJ2-7; 9 nucleotides agree with TRBD2. V shed 2 bases, J shed 3 bases, and the junction held 5 bases outside the gene matches. In germline, CDR1 is MDHEN, CDR2 SYDVKM. The length of the CDR3 is 15 residues. CDR3 sequence reads: CASSLVASGNYEQYF. As DNA, the CDR3 is TGTGCCAGCAGTTTAGTTGCTAGCGGGAACTACGAGCAGTACTTC. The full variable domain, its missing parts supplied by reference TRBV28 and TRBJ2-7, is DVKVTQSSRYLVKRTGEKVFLECVQDMDHENMFWYRQDPGLGLRLIYFSYDVKMKEKGDIPEGYSVSREKKERFSLILESASTNQTSMYLCASSLVASGNYEQYFGPGTRLTVT.

This clone came up a few times. V is TRBV28 and J is TRBJ1-1, with 9 bases identical to TRBD1. V gave up 4 bases and J gave up 1 base; unmatched junction bases: 4. Germline V CDR1 and CDR2: MDHEN, SYDVKM. The CDR3 extends over 15 amino acids. The CDR3 sequence: CASSSPGQGNTEAFF. CDR3 DNA sequence: TGTGCCAGCAGTTCCCCGGGACAGGGGAACACTGAAGCTTTCTTT. Full variable domain (rest looked up from reference TRBV28 and TRBJ1-1): DVKVTQSSRYLVKRTGEKVFLECVQDMDHENMFWYRQDPGLGLRLIYFSYDVKMKEKGDIPEGYSVSREKKERFSLILESASTNQTSMYLCASSSPGQGNTEAFFGQGTRLTVV.

The sample holds a few counts of this clone. This sequence joins TRBV5-1 and TRBJ2-2, with a possible D match to TRBD2 (6 bases). From germline, CDR1 is SGHRS and CDR2 YFSETQ. V was pared by 6 bases and J by 5 bases, with 17 bases between. The CDR3 is 15 residues long. CDR3 loop: CASKLTGLGTGELFF. For the CDR3, the DNA is TGCGCCAGCAAACTGACGGGACTGGGGACCGGGGAGCTGTTTTTT.

This rearrangement joins TRBV5-1 to TRBJ2-7; tentatively, D is TRBD2 (7 bases). The CDR3 is made up of 15 amino acids. CDR1 and CDR2 from the germline V gene are SGHRS and YFSETQ. V was clipped by 0 bases and J by 5 bases, with 15 bases between them. The CDR3 sequence: CASSLEGGASHEQYF. The CDR3 coding sequence is TGCGCCAGCAGCTTGGAGGGGGGGGCAAGCCACGAGCAGTACTTC.